This TCR beta chain was recovered during a study of blood T cell repertoires in COVID-19. Overall study: The United States, Italy and Spain were the sources of the acute and convalescent COVID-19 samples. Nucleic acid was either cDNA or gDNA, and it came from T cells, B-cell-depleted T cells, or PBMCs.

Patients at the Seattle site were enrolled during active infection and followed longitudinally. Per the original methods: Reference gene primer amplification in the assay estimated nucleated cell counts. The table came from immunoSEQ multiplex PCR; TCRdb's copy has only in-frame clones and leaves some out. V, J and clone size were drawn from that table, and D and trimming were deduced from the DNA. In the table there are approximately 400,000 clones, about 91% of which are singletons. The sequenced material came from peripheral blood. This clonotype was sampled from a woman in her fifties or sixties with COVID-19, enrolled during active disease.

CDR3 region: CASSYNTAGGPSSYNEQFF. The CDR3 DNA is TGTGCCAGCAGTTACAACACGGCGGGGGGGCCAAGCTCCTACAATGAGCAGTTCTTC. The chain combines TRBV6-2 or TRBV6-3 with TRBJ2-1, with 9 bases that match TRBD2. J gave up 0 bases and V 2 bases, and 11 bases lay outside the gene matches. This CDR3 spans 19 amino acids. Germline V gene lookup returns CDR1 MNHEY and CDR2 SVGEGT.